The entry that follows covers one T cell receptor (beta chain) sequence. Its antigen is as yet unknown. This specimen belongs to a study of shared clonotypes between healthy human individuals. Regarding the study as a whole: Rarefaction demonstrated incomplete sorted-subset sequencing despite large depth. In contrast to clonotypes shared by all four donors, non-shared clonotypes had lower generation probabilities.

It was CD45RO-negative cells, positively selected for CCR7, that made up naive CD8 cells, with terminally differentiated effector memory CD45RA+ cells excluded. Profiled with immunoSEQ multiplex PCR; TCRdb holds only in-frame clones, not every one. The sample shows about 2 million clones, roughly 94% of them seen only once. Germline V gene lookup returns CDR1 MGHRA and CDR2 YSYEKL. This CDR3 spans 15 amino acids. V was clipped by 0 bases and J by 5 bases, with 14 bases between them. The sequencing sample was made of naive CD8+ T cells sorted from blood. The chain is built from TRBV4-1 and TRBJ2-7; weak D call: TRBD1 (6 bases). The clonotype comes from a man younger than 35 in good health. The CDR3, as DNA: TGCGCCAGCAGCCAAGAGAGGAGGACAGTGGACGAGCAGTACTTC. It translates to CASSQERRTVDEQYF.